The entry below describes one T cell receptor (beta chain). Its antigen is not identified. The data originate from a study of T cell responses to AZD1222 COVID-19 vaccine. Whole-study findings and limits: Reports indicate that nearly half of spike-specific TCRs are directed at unmutated variant regions. At baseline, just a handful of AZD1222 recipients tested seropositive. Clonal diversity may have been underestimated in mostly white British donors.

CDR1 is ENHRY, CDR2 SYGVKD, per germline. V lost 2 bases and J lost 2, with 21 bases in between. The CDR3 contains 18 residues. TCRdb's table, derived via immunoSEQ multiplex PCR, lists solely in-frame clones and lacks some. The repertoire includes tens of thousands of clones, roughly four fifths of them detected once, and under 6.5% sits in the top ten. The rearrangement joins TRBV10-3 to TRBJ1-1; tentative D call: TRBD1 (6 bases). Sequenced material: peripheral blood, taken on day 0 of AZD1222 vaccination. The receptor comes from an adult in good health. CDR3 in amino acids: CAISEIEILGGLNTEAFF. CDR3 in DNA: TGTGCCATCAGTGAGATAGAAATTTTGGGGGGGCTAAACACTGAAGCTTTCTTT.